A selection of T cell receptor beta chains follows, all from one sample in a study of shared T cell receptors in the human thymus. The assay was immunoSEQ multiplex PCR, and TCRdb's table has in-frame clones only and misses some. Found here are some 760,000 clones, 80% to 90% of them singletons; the top ten hold more than 0.008%. These data are also associated with another study on human thymus T cells.

The specimen sequenced was thymocytes. Source of these receptors: a girl under three years old with a congenital heart defect. The CDR3 runs from the conserved cysteine through the conserved F or W. The D gene is left open where the match is weak. Where a row states a size, it is once, few, many or the class of an expanded clone; other rows omit it.

d_call	clone_size	v_call	j_call	cdr3_nt	cdr3_aa
NA	NA	TRBV28	TRBJ1-5	TGTGCCAGCGAAGGGGGAAACAATCAGCCCCAGCATTTT	CASEGGNNQPQHF
TRBD1	NA	TRBV27	TRBJ2-5	TGTGCCAGCGGGTATATCTCAGGGACAGGGAGAAGAGAGACCCAGTACTTC	CASGYISGTGRRETQYF
TRBD2	NA	TRBV4-1	TRBJ2-5	TGCGCCAGCAGCCAGCCGCCCCACAGCGGGGGCCCCCCCGGGAGGGAGACCCAGTACTTC	CASSQPPHSGGPPGRETQYF
TRBD2	once	TRBV4-1	TRBJ2-5	TGCGCCAGCAGCCAAGATCGGAGACTAGCGGGGATCTGGGAGACCCAGTACTTC	CASSQDRRLAGIWETQYF
NA	NA	TRBV9	TRBJ2-3	TGTGCCAGCAGCACGGGGATTGCCGGGTTAGATACGCAGTATTTT	CASSTGIAGLDTQYF
NA	NA	TRBV5-1	TRBJ1-2	TGCGCCAGCGGGGGGGCAGGCAGTGGCTACACCTTC	CASGGAGSGYTF
NA	NA	TRBV27	TRBJ2-7	TGTGCCAGCAGCCGCTTTAGCGCGGGTTACGAGCAGTACTTC	CASSRFSAGYEQYF
NA	NA	TRBV6-5	TRBJ2-7	TGTGCCAGCAGTCTTCGGGGGACCTACGAGCAGTACTTC	CASSLRGTYEQYF
NA	NA	TRBV5-6	TRBJ2-7	TGTGCCAGCAGCCGGGACAACGAGCAGTACTTC	CASSRDNEQYF
TRBD2	NA	TRBV6-6	TRBJ2-7	TGTGCCAGCAGTCCCAAGCGGGGGCTCATCTACGAGCAGTACTTC	CASSPKRGLIYEQYF
NA	NA	TRBV5-4	TRBJ2-2	TGTGCCAGCAGTCTTAACACCGGGGAGCTGTTTTTT	CASSLNTGELFF
TRBD1	NA	TRBV7-9	TRBJ1-2	TGTGCCAGCAGCTTAGGGATTCGGCAGGGGGCGGCTGACTATGGCTACACCTTC	CASSLGIRQGAADYGYTF
TRBD1	NA	TRBV11-2	TRBJ2-1	TGTGCCAGCAGCCTACAGGACAGGGAAAACAATGAGCAGTTCTTC	CASSLQDRENNEQFF
NA	NA	TRBV10-1	TRBJ1-2	TGCGCCAGCAGTGAAAGTCAGAACTATGGCTACACCTTC	CASSESQNYGYTF
NA	NA	TRBV2	TRBJ1-1	TGTGCCAGCAGTGACCGGGGAGCGGGGGGCCCGAACACTGAAGCTTTCTTT	CASSDRGAGGPNTEAFF
TRBD1	NA	TRBV19	TRBJ1-2	TGTGCCAGTAGTATCGTAGGGGGACAGGCTCCCTCTATCTATGGCTACACCTTC	CASSIVGGQAPSIYGYTF
TRBD1	NA	TRBV9	TRBJ2-1	TGTGCCAGCAGCGTAGGAACCCGGGACAGGGGTTACAATGAGCAGTTCTTC	CASSVGTRDRGYNEQFF
TRBD1	NA	TRBV28	TRBJ1-6	TGTGCCAGCAGTTTAGGGGACAGGGGTAATTCACCCCTCCACTTT	CASSLGDRGNSPLHF
NA	once	TRBV6-6	TRBJ2-1	TGTGCCAGCAGTTACTCGAATGAGGTGGTCAATGAGCAGTTCTTC	CASSYSNEVVNEQFF
NA	NA	TRBV6-1	TRBJ1-1	TGTGCCAGCACTTTTACGGGCACTGAAGCTTTCTTT	CASTFTGTEAFF
TRBD1	NA	TRBV11-2	TRBJ1-1	TGTGCCAGCAGCTCCCCCCCCGGGACAGGGAACGACACTGAAGCTTTCTTT	CASSSPPGTGNDTEAFF
NA	NA	TRBV11-2	TRBJ2-7	TGTGCCAGCAGCTTTCACAGGGAGAGATCCGAGCAGTACTTC	CASSFHRERSEQYF
NA	NA	TRBV7-9	TRBJ2-7	TGTGCCAGCAGCTTAGCTCCCAGGGAAACCTACGAGCAGTACTTC	CASSLAPRETYEQYF
NA	NA	TRBV6-5	TRBJ1-3	TGTGCCAGCAGTTCAGACAGGTACCACTCTGGAAACACCATATATTTT	CASSSDRYHSGNTIYF
NA	NA	TRBV19	TRBJ1-1	TGTGCCAGTAGTATCTCAGGGGAGGGAGGCACTGAAGCTTTCTTT	CASSISGEGGTEAFF
NA	NA	TRBV16	TRBJ2-1	TGTGCCAGCAGCCAATCCCCGCTAGCGCTACTAGGCACCTACAATGAGCAGTTCTTC	CASSQSPLALLGTYNEQFF
NA	NA	TRBV28	TRBJ1-2	TGTGCCAGCAGTTCCACCATCAGGGAATCAGGGGCCTTC	CASSSTIRESGAF
TRBD1	NA	TRBV6-5	TRBJ1-2	TGTGCCAGCAGACGCACACAGGGGGTGATCTATGGCTACACCTTC	CASRRTQGVIYGYTF
NA	NA	TRBV9	TRBJ1-2	TGTGCCAGCAGCGTAGAAGGCAGGATGAACTATGGCTACACCTTC	CASSVEGRMNYGYTF
TRBD1	NA	TRBV5-6	TRBJ1-2	TGTGCCAGCAGCGCACCGGGACAGGGGGCACATGGCTACACCTTC	CASSAPGQGAHGYTF
NA	NA	TRBV2	TRBJ1-5	TGTGCCAGCAGTGAGGTACGGCGGGAACTCAGAAATAGTAGCAATCAGCCCCAGCATTTT	CASSEVRRELRNSSNQPQHF
NA	NA	TRBV2	TRBJ1-6	TGTGCCAGCAGTGGGTTGGCGGGCGCCTATAATTCACCCCTCCACTTT	CASSGLAGAYNSPLHF
NA	NA	TRBV28	TRBJ2-5	TGTGCCAGTAGTTGCCCCCACAGAAAACAAGAGACCCAGTACTTC	CASSCPHRKQETQYF
NA	NA	TRBV7-9	TRBJ2-2	TGTGCCAGCAGCTTATTGTATACAGAGAACACCGGGGAGCTGTTTTTT	CASSLLYTENTGELFF
TRBD1	once	TRBV4-1	TRBJ2-2	TGCGCCAGCAGGTTAGGGACAGGGACTACCGGGGAGCTGTTTTTT	CASRLGTGTTGELFF
NA	NA	TRBV5-1	TRBJ1-1	TGCGCCAGCAGTCCACAGGTAACCATGAACACTGAAGCTTTCTTT	CASSPQVTMNTEAFF
NA	NA	TRBV25-1	TRBJ2-7	TGTGCCAGCCTGGACAGTGGCTACGAGCAGTACTTC	CASLDSGYEQYF
NA	NA	TRBV6-1	TRBJ1-3	TGTGCCAGCAGTAACCCAACTAATGGAAACACCATATATTTT	CASSNPTNGNTIYF
NA	NA	TRBV19	TRBJ2-7	TGTGCCAGTAGCCAACTAGGGACAAGGCCCCTCGCGGAGCAGTACTTC	CASSQLGTRPLAEQYF
NA	NA	TRBV28	TRBJ2-2	TGTGCCAGCAGACCAGGTTCCGGGGACACCGGGGAGCTGTTTTTT	CASRPGSGDTGELFF
NA	NA	TRBV6-5	TRBJ2-7	TGTGCCAGCAGTTACTCCCCAGGGGAAGCCTACGAGCAGTACTTC	CASSYSPGEAYEQYF
NA	NA	TRBV4-1	TRBJ2-2	TGCGCCAGCAGCCAAGGCGCGGCCACGAACACCGGGGAGCTGTTTTTT	CASSQGAATNTGELFF
TRBD2	NA	TRBV27	TRBJ2-7	TGTGCCAGCAGTATCGATGGGACGGGGAGGGCCTACGAGCAGTACTTC	CASSIDGTGRAYEQYF
TRBD2	few	TRBV6-8	TRBJ2-2	TGTGCCAGCAGGGGGGGGTCTGGGGAGCTGTTTTTT	CASRGGSGELFF
TRBD1	NA	TRBV14	TRBJ2-3	TGTGCCAGCAGCGTGGGACAGGGGACCACAGATACGCAGTATTTT	CASSVGQGTTDTQYF
TRBD1	NA	TRBV15	TRBJ2-5	TGTGCCACCAGCAGACCAATAGACAGGGAAGAGACCCAGTACTTC	CATSRPIDREETQYF
NA	NA	TRBV28	TRBJ2-7	TGTGCCAGCAGTCCGAAAACCGGGACACAACTTCCAATCCACGAGCAGTACTTC	CASSPKTGTQLPIHEQYF
NA	NA	TRBV4-3	TRBJ1-5	TGCGCCAGCAGCCAGCACAGGTTGGATGGCAATCAGCCCCAGCATTTT	CASSQHRLDGNQPQHF
NA	NA	TRBV30	TRBJ2-3	TGTGCCTGGAGTGTACCCATAGTTACAGGGACAGATACGCAGTATTTT	CAWSVPIVTGTDTQYF
NA	once	TRBV6-1	TRBJ1-4	TGTGCCAGCAGCGACAGGCCTAATGAAAAACTGTTTTTT	CASSDRPNEKLFF
NA	once	TRBV6-1	TRBJ2-7	TGTGCCACTGCGACAGATTCCTACGAGCAGTACTTC	CATATDSYEQYF
NA	once	TRBV5-6	TRBJ1-1	TGTGCCAGCAGCTTATTGTCCAGTTTGAACACTGAAGCTTTCTTT	CASSLLSSLNTEAFF
NA	NA	TRBV7-2	TRBJ1-1	TGTGCCAGCAGCTTATTGATTCGGGAGGCGGACTCCATGAACACTGAAGCTTTCTTT	CASSLLIREADSMNTEAFF
NA	NA	TRBV28	TRBJ1-1	TGTGCCAGCAGTTTCCTGGGAGGGACCACTGAAGCTTTCTTT	CASSFLGGTTEAFF
TRBD2	NA	TRBV5-6	TRBJ2-7	TGTGCCAGCAGCTTGGCCGGCGGGGGGTACTCCTACGAGCAGTACTTC	CASSLAGGGYSYEQYF